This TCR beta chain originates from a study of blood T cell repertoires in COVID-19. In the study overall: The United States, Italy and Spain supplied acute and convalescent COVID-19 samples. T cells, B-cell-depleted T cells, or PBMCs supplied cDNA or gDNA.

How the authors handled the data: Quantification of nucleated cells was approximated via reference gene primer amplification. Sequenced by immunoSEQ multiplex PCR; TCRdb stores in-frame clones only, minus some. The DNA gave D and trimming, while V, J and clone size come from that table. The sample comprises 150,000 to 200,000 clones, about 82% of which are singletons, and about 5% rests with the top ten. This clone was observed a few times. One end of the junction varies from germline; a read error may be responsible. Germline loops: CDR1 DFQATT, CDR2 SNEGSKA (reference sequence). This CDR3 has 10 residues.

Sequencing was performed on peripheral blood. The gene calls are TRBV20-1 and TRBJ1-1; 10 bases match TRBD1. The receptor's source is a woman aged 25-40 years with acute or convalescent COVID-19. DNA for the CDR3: TGCAGTGCTTCCGACAGGGGGCAGGTCTTT. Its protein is CSASDRGQVF.